The clone carrying this T cell receptor (beta chain) was counted a few times. What it binds is not known. This sample is drawn from a study of identical twins. Findings and caveats of the study: Abundant beta clonotypes from cord blood had fewer insertions, unlike memory repertoires, which showed none. Because invariant MAIT and iNKT cells could be present, zero-insertion analyses could be partly confounded.

All donors comprised healthy Caucasians. One entry per CDR3 protein results from TCRdb running MiXCR on the 5' RACE reads. The data contain 300,000 or so distinct CDR3 sequences, more than 8% of them singletons. The V and J ends lost 2 bases and 0 bases, in that order; junction bases with no gene match: 11. Germline CDR1 is SGHAT and CDR2 is FQDESV (reference sequence). The CDR3 is 20 amino acids. Another study also made use of these data, one on yellow fever vaccine responses in identical twins.

This chain joins TRBV11-1 and TRBJ2-1; 12 nucleotides match TRBD2. The sample comprised CD8+ T cells sorted from blood. This sequence was found in a woman aged 18-29 years in good health. The CDR3 nucleotides read TGTGCCAGCAGCTTAACAGCCCCACTAGCGGGGGGACACTCCTACAATGAGCAGTTCTTC. Its protein product is CASSLTAPLAGGHSYNEQFF.